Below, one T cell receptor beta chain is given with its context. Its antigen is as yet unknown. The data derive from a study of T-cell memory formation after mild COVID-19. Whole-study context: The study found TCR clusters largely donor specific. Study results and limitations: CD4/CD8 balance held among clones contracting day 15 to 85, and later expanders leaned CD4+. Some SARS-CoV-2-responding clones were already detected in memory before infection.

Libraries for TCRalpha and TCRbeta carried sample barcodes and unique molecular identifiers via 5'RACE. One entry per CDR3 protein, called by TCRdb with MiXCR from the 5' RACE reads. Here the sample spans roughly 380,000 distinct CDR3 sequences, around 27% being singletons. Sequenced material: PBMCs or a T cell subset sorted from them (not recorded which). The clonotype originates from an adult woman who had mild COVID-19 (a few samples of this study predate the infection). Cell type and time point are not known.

The CDR3 loop reads CASSQDGYNEQFF. The DNA for the CDR3 is TGTGCCAGCAGCCAAGACGGGTACAATGAGCAGTTCTTC. This chain connects TRBV3-1 to TRBJ2-1; D is unresolved. Germline assignment: CDR1 LGHDT and CDR2 YNNKEL (reference sequence). The CDR3 has 13 amino acids. V lost 0 bases and J lost 4, with 4 bases in between.